These T cell receptor beta chains were read from a single sample in a study of cytomegalovirus exposure and HLA in healthy donors. Sequenced by immunoSEQ multiplex PCR; TCRdb stores in-frame clones only, minus some. The sample carries approximately 90,000 clones, roughly 8.2% recorded once. Sequenced input: PBMCs. The origin of the receptors is a man aged 45-60 years in good health and CMV-seronegative. CDR3s leave out the opening cysteine and the closing phenylalanine or tryptophan. Fields, in order: clone size, CDR3 length, D gene, J gene, V gene, CDR3 protein. A D gene is named only where the DNA matches it firmly. The size field is filled for only some rows; it gives once, few, many or a size class.

clone size: few
CDR3 length: 8
D gene: -
J gene: TRBJ2-1
V gene: TRBV2
CDR3 protein: ASSEQKQF

clone size: few
CDR3 length: 13
D gene: TRBD1
J gene: TRBJ1-4
V gene: TRBV9
CDR3 protein: ASSVGDRRNEKLF

clone size: few
CDR3 length: 11
D gene: -
J gene: TRBJ2-7
V gene: TRBV29-1
CDR3 protein: SVEAGNTYEQY

clone size: -
CDR3 length: 11
D gene: -
J gene: TRBJ1-6
V gene: TRBV5-1
CDR3 protein: ASSLTTGSPLH

clone size: few
CDR3 length: 13
D gene: TRBD1
J gene: TRBJ2-7
V gene: TRBV18
CDR3 protein: ASSIQDRGSYEQY

clone size: -
CDR3 length: 12
D gene: TRBD1
J gene: TRBJ2-3
V gene: TRBV7-2
CDR3 protein: ASSLPGGANTQY

clone size: -
CDR3 length: 13
D gene: -
J gene: TRBJ1-5
V gene: TRBV9
CDR3 protein: ASSGGGNSNQPQH

clone size: -
CDR3 length: 11
D gene: -
J gene: TRBJ2-7
V gene: TRBV7-2
CDR3 protein: ASSSRGSGEQY

clone size: few
CDR3 length: 10
D gene: TRBD1
J gene: TRBJ1-2
V gene: TRBV28
CDR3 protein: ASSLGQYGYT

clone size: -
CDR3 length: 14
D gene: TRBD1
J gene: TRBJ2-1
V gene: TRBV7-8
CDR3 protein: ASRRRGTGEDNEQF

clone size: -
CDR3 length: 12
D gene: TRBD1
J gene: TRBJ1-4
V gene: TRBV19
CDR3 protein: ASAQGQGGEKLF

clone size: -
CDR3 length: 12
D gene: -
J gene: TRBJ1-2
V gene: TRBV2
CDR3 protein: ASSVSQAVYGYT

clone size: few
CDR3 length: 14
D gene: TRBD2
J gene: TRBJ2-5
V gene: TRBV29-1
CDR3 protein: SVGRGLAGRQETQY

clone size: -
CDR3 length: 13
D gene: TRBD2
J gene: TRBJ2-3
V gene: TRBV30
CDR3 protein: AWSPTGLGTDTQY

clone size: few
CDR3 length: 13
D gene: TRBD1
J gene: TRBJ1-5
V gene: TRBV5-1
CDR3 protein: ASSLGTGGDQPQH

clone size: few
CDR3 length: 12
D gene: TRBD2
J gene: TRBJ2-7
V gene: TRBV6-5
CDR3 protein: ASSSPRTSFEQY

clone size: few
CDR3 length: 10
D gene: -
J gene: TRBJ2-7
V gene: TRBV2
CDR3 protein: ASTEQDYEQY

clone size: -
CDR3 length: 12
D gene: TRBD1
J gene: TRBJ1-1
V gene: TRBV6-5
CDR3 protein: ASSPRGRGTEAF

clone size: -
CDR3 length: 12
D gene: -
J gene: TRBJ1-2
V gene: TRBV29-1
CDR3 protein: SVGQGQLVYGYT

clone size: -
CDR3 length: 12
D gene: -
J gene: TRBJ2-7
V gene: TRBV29-1
CDR3 protein: SVGRDSSSYEQY

clone size: -
CDR3 length: 11
D gene: -
J gene: TRBJ2-4
V gene: TRBV28
CDR3 protein: ASYEVAKNIQY

clone size: -
CDR3 length: 10
D gene: -
J gene: TRBJ1-1
V gene: TRBV6-5
CDR3 protein: ASTNPGQEAF

clone size: -
CDR3 length: 11
D gene: -
J gene: TRBJ1-5
V gene: TRBV10-2
CDR3 protein: ASTRDSNQPQH

clone size: -
CDR3 length: 12
D gene: TRBD2
J gene: TRBJ2-7
V gene: TRBV5-1
CDR3 protein: ASSSSSGSYEQY

clone size: few
CDR3 length: 12
D gene: TRBD1
J gene: TRBJ2-3
V gene: TRBV4-2
CDR3 protein: ASSRGTDTDTQY

clone size: -
CDR3 length: 12
D gene: TRBD2
J gene: TRBJ2-1
V gene: TRBV6-6
CDR3 protein: ASSYLAGYNEQF

clone size: few
CDR3 length: 13
D gene: TRBD1
J gene: TRBJ1-2
V gene: TRBV7-6
CDR3 protein: ASSSGQGAFYGYT

clone size: few
CDR3 length: 17
D gene: TRBD2
J gene: TRBJ2-3
V gene: TRBV9
CDR3 protein: ASSVAGTSSPAGTDTQY

clone size: few
CDR3 length: 13
D gene: -
J gene: TRBJ2-6
V gene: TRBV7-2
CDR3 protein: ASSPQAAGANVLT

clone size: few
CDR3 length: 13
D gene: -
J gene: TRBJ2-1
V gene: TRBV7-2
CDR3 protein: ASSRVPTSNNEQF

clone size: -
CDR3 length: 14
D gene: -
J gene: TRBJ2-7
V gene: TRBV9
CDR3 protein: ASSGGASGEAYEQY

clone size: -
CDR3 length: 14
D gene: TRBD2
J gene: TRBJ2-3
V gene: TRBV14
CDR3 protein: ASSQDLAAGTDTQY

clone size: few
CDR3 length: 13
D gene: -
J gene: TRBJ1-6
V gene: TRBV14
CDR3 protein: ASSQLDSTETPLH

clone size: -
CDR3 length: 13
D gene: -
J gene: TRBJ1-5
V gene: TRBV10-1
CDR3 protein: ASSDHRRSNQPQH

clone size: few
CDR3 length: 12
D gene: -
J gene: TRBJ2-3
V gene: TRBV7-9
CDR3 protein: ASSLGGDPDTQY

clone size: -
CDR3 length: 13
D gene: -
J gene: TRBJ2-2
V gene: TRBV2
CDR3 protein: ASSEEGIGTGELF

clone size: -
CDR3 length: 13
D gene: -
J gene: TRBJ2-6
V gene: TRBV5-8
CDR3 protein: ASSYPGDGANVLT

clone size: few
CDR3 length: 12
D gene: -
J gene: TRBJ1-5
V gene: TRBV2
CDR3 protein: ASTRGNSNQPQH

clone size: few
CDR3 length: 12
D gene: -
J gene: TRBJ2-5
V gene: TRBV9
CDR3 protein: ARSVGGDAETQY

clone size: -
CDR3 length: 12
D gene: TRBD2
J gene: TRBJ2-2
V gene: TRBV7-2
CDR3 protein: ASSTGGYTGELF

clone size: few
CDR3 length: 13
D gene: TRBD1
J gene: TRBJ1-5
V gene: TRBV6-6
CDR3 protein: ASRREGQGHQPQH

clone size: few
CDR3 length: 13
D gene: TRBD1
J gene: TRBJ1-1
V gene: TRBV6-5
CDR3 protein: ASSYSPGGNTEAF

clone size: few
CDR3 length: 14
D gene: TRBD1
J gene: TRBJ1-6
V gene: TRBV5-1
CDR3 protein: ASSLGTGGSNSPLH

clone size: few
CDR3 length: 9
D gene: -
J gene: TRBJ2-5
V gene: TRBV20-1
CDR3 protein: SARPQEAQY

clone size: -
CDR3 length: 14
D gene: TRBD1
J gene: TRBJ1-2
V gene: TRBV4-1
CDR3 protein: ASSRTPGQGNYGYT

clone size: -
CDR3 length: 11
D gene: -
J gene: TRBJ1-6
V gene: TRBV4-3
CDR3 protein: ASSLSGDSPLH

clone size: few
CDR3 length: 13
D gene: -
J gene: TRBJ1-6
V gene: TRBV6-6
CDR3 protein: ASILVAGGNSPLH

clone size: -
CDR3 length: 15
D gene: TRBD2
J gene: TRBJ2-1
V gene: TRBV5-1
CDR3 protein: ASSTAVLAGAYNEQF

clone size: few
CDR3 length: 17
D gene: -
J gene: TRBJ2-3
V gene: TRBV4-1
CDR3 protein: ASSQPVSLRASIPDTQY

clone size: -
CDR3 length: 11
D gene: TRBD1
J gene: TRBJ2-7
V gene: TRBV27
CDR3 protein: ASSFRDSYEQY

clone size: -
CDR3 length: 12
D gene: -
J gene: TRBJ1-2
V gene: TRBV5-4
CDR3 protein: ASSEDPGNYGYT

clone size: few
CDR3 length: 11
D gene: -
J gene: TRBJ1-5
V gene: TRBV6-1
CDR3 protein: ASSDTDNQPQH

clone size: -
CDR3 length: 12
D gene: -
J gene: TRBJ2-3
V gene: TRBV6-6
CDR3 protein: ASSPPQLADTQY

clone size: -
CDR3 length: 12
D gene: -
J gene: TRBJ1-1
V gene: TRBV10-1
CDR3 protein: ASRPDRTNTEAF

clone size: few
CDR3 length: 12
D gene: TRBD1
J gene: TRBJ1-2
V gene: TRBV30
CDR3 protein: AWTRDRGLYGYT

clone size: -
CDR3 length: 13
D gene: -
J gene: TRBJ2-3
V gene: TRBV5-1
CDR3 protein: ASSLGERRTDTQY

clone size: few
CDR3 length: 13
D gene: TRBD2
J gene: TRBJ2-5
V gene: TRBV9
CDR3 protein: ASSVGGSGGETQY

clone size: -
CDR3 length: 14
D gene: TRBD2
J gene: TRBJ2-3
V gene: TRBV5-4
CDR3 protein: ASSAGGGISADTQY

clone size: -
CDR3 length: 13
D gene: TRBD2
J gene: TRBJ2-1
V gene: TRBV7-2
CDR3 protein: ASSSRGLGLNEQF

clone size: -
CDR3 length: 13
D gene: TRBD1
J gene: TRBJ2-1
V gene: TRBV11-2
CDR3 protein: ASRGRTGSHNEQF